One TCR beta chain is described in this entry. The data derive from a study of CD8+ T cells in alopecia areata. V dropped 4 bases and J dropped 3 bases, with 23 bases sitting between them. CDR1 and CDR2 (germline): SGHNT, YYREEE (reference sequence). The CDR3 totals 17 residues. Treatment indicated: oral pan-JAK inhibitor, 5-10 mg twice daily. After isolation, RNA underwent reverse transcription to generate cDNA as the sequencing template. TCRdb's table, derived via immunoSEQ multiplex PCR, lists solely in-frame clones and lacks some. The sample has 130,000 to 150,000 clones, roughly 82% seen once. Source: CD8+ T cells sorted from blood, taken at week 4, from a patient treated with tofacitinib. This receptor was taken from a human donor with alopecia areata. The chain links TRBV5-4 to TRBJ2-7, with TRBD1 as a possible D gene (6 bases). CDR3 region: CASSHWPLRDKYYEQYF. As DNA, the CDR3 is TGTGCCAGCAGCCACTGGCCACTCCGGGACAAGTACTACGAGCAGTACTTC. Supplemented by reference TRBV5-4 and TRBJ2-7, the full variable domain reads ETGVTQSPTHLIKTRGQQVTLRCSSQSGHNTVSWYQQALGQGPQFIFQYYREEENGRGNFPPRFSGLQFPNYSSELNVNALELDDSALYLCASSHWPLRDKYYEQYFGPGTRLTVT.